This TCR beta chain stems from a study of T cells after yellow fever vaccination. One entry per CDR3 protein, called by TCRdb with MiXCR from the 5' RACE reads. The table has 550,000 or so distinct CDR3 sequences, about 19% seen once. V was clipped by 2 bases and J by 7 bases, with 9 bases between them. Germline-derived CDR1 and CDR2 are LGHDT and YNNKEL (reference sequence). The CDR3 runs to 12 residues. The sample in question was PBMCs, obtained 15 days after the yellow fever booster vaccination. The chain is built from TRBV3-1 and TRBJ2-7, with D tentatively TRBD2 (5 bases). This TCR derives from a man aged 25 to 45 who received the YFV17D yellow fever vaccine. DNA for the CDR3: TGTGCCAGCAGCCAAAGTACGGGGGAGCAGTACTTC. Protein: CASSQSTGEQYF.